What follows describes a single T cell receptor beta chain. Its antigen is as yet unknown. At one boundary the junction diverges from the germline segment, which might be a read error. This sample is drawn from a study of blood T cells in healthy people across ages. Findings and caveats of the study: Lack of knowledge of donor CMV status possibly confounded expanded clonotype changes. Estimated diversity, derived from one million T cells, was regarded as an underestimate.

For the second PCR, which ran for about 6 to 11 cycles, a sample-barcoded 5' primer and a J-beta primer mix were used. Every individual sample yielded 3 million or more paired-end reads (each containing CDR3). TCRdb reprocessed the 5' RACE reads with MiXCR, giving one entry per CDR3 protein. The sample contains 1.5 million to 2 million distinct CDR3 sequences, approximately 30% of which appear only once. Germline V gives CDR1 SGDLS, CDR2 YYNGEE. This CDR3 region has 14 residues. This chain uses TRBV9 with TRBJ1-1; the D is unclear. Sequences were obtained from blood. The TCR sequence derives from a woman aged 25 to 39 in good health. Here the CDR3 reads CPSSQKDGGTEAFF. In DNA, the CDR3 is TGTCCCAGCAGCCAGAAGGACGGTGGGACTGAAGCTTTCTTT.